Listed here are 9 T cell receptor beta chains from one sample, sequenced in a study of radiotherapy plus CTLA-4 blockade in lung cancer. This table comes from immunoSEQ multiplex PCR, and its TCRdb copy is limited to in-frame clones, with some not included. The profile shows about 80,000 clones, about four fifths of them singletons. The starting material was peripheral blood, obtained from a patient treated with radiotherapy plus ipilimumab. These receptors came from a human donor with non-small cell lung cancer who had stable disease on radiotherapy plus ipilimumab.

This clone was recorded a few times. V is TRBV7-3 and J is TRBJ1-2; TRBD1 might be the D (6 bases). Germline V CDR1 and CDR2: SGHTA, FQGTGA. The V and J ends lost 2 bases and 4 bases respectively, with 11 bases between them. This CDR3 is 14 amino acids long. The CDR3 region has the DNA TGTGCCAGCAGCTTAGGGGGGGCTGGCTATGGCTACACCTTC. This codes for CASSLGGAGYGYTF.

This clone came up once. This chain's CDR3 is CASTQDSISGNTIYF. CDR3 in DNA: TGTGCCAGCACCCAGGACAGTATCTCTGGAAACACCATATATTTT. This chain links TRBV6-1 with TRBJ1-3, with a possible D match to TRBD1 (6 bases). The CDR3 is made up of 15 amino acids. From germline, CDR1 is MNHNS and CDR2 SASEGT. Trimming left V 7 bases short and J 0 bases short, with 13 bases between.

The rearrangement uses TRBV9 and TRBJ2-1, with D perhaps matching TRBD2 (7 bases). Trimming removed 1 base from V and 9 bases from J, with 14 bases in between. Germline V gene lookup returns CDR1 SGDLS and CDR2 YYNGEE. This CDR3 has 14 residues. The CDR3: CASSVTGGRVEQFF. In nucleotides, the CDR3 is TGTGCCAGCAGCGTAACCGGGGGGCGCGTTGAGCAGTTCTTC. The complete variable domain, with remaining parts taken from reference TRBV9 and TRBJ2-1, reads DSGVTQTPKHLITATGQRVTLRCSPRSGDLSVYWYQQSLDQGLQFLIQYYNGEERAKGNILERFSAQQFPDLHSELNLSSLELGDSALYFCASSVTGGRVEQFFGPGTRLTVL.

The gene calls are TRBV5-6 and TRBJ1-2; D remains unclear. V gave up 0 bases and J gave up 4 bases, with 13 bases separating them. The germline gives CDR1 SGHDT, CDR2 YYEEEE. There are 15 residues in the CDR3. The DNA for the CDR3 is TGTGCCAGCAGCTTGGATTTCGGCCAGACCTATGGCTACACCTTC. Protein sequence: CASSLDFGQTYGYTF.

The chain carries TRBV28 and TRBJ1-2, with D unresolved. There are 12 residues in the CDR3. V lost 5 bases and J lost 4, with 8 bases in between. Looked up from germline, CDR1 is MDHEN and CDR2 is SYDVKM. CDR3 bases: TGTGCCAGCAGTACCGTAGGCTATGGCTACACCTTC. Amino acid sequence: CASSTVGYGYTF.

The V gene is TRBV19, the J gene TRBJ2-3, with 14 positions matching TRBD2. Trimming removed 5 bases from V and 4 bases from J; junction bases left unmatched: 2. Germline-derived CDR1 and CDR2 are LNHDA and SQIVND (reference sequence). CDR3 size: 15 residues. Here the CDR3 DNA reads TGTGCCAGTAGTCCGGGACTAGCGGGAGCAGATACGCAGTATTTT. This translates into CASSPGLAGADTQYF. Full variable domain (rest looked up from reference TRBV19 and TRBJ2-3): DGGITQSPKYLFRKEGQNVTLSCEQNLNHDAMYWYRQDPGQGLRLIYYSQIVNDFQKGDIAEGYSVSREKKESFPLTVTSAQKNPTAFYLCASSPGLAGADTQYFGPGTRLTVL.

The genes are TRBV28 and TRBJ2-5; 9 nucleotides align to TRBD2. There are 15 residues in the CDR3. Germline V gene data show CDR1 as MDHEN and CDR2 as SYDVKM. The V and J ends lost 7 bases and 2 bases, in that order; junction bases with no gene match: 8. This chain's CDR3 is CASMVAGADQETQYF. Here the CDR3 DNA reads TGTGCCAGCATGGTAGCGGGAGCGGATCAAGAGACCCAGTACTTC.

The CDR3 loop reads CASSLRPQGQGPWRQFF. The CDR3 DNA sequence: TGTGCCAGCAGCTTACGACCCCAGGGACAGGGCCCATGGAGGCAGTTCTTC. The J gene is TRBJ2-1, the V gene TRBV7-7; 9 bases are a match to TRBD1. V lost 2 bases, J lost 12 bases, and 17 bases stayed unmatched. The CDR3 length is 17 residues. CDR1 is SSHAT and CDR2 is FNYEAQ in the germline V gene (reference sequence).

The CDR3 DNA reads as TGTGCCAGCAGCTCCCAACGGGGAACGGGACAGTACACAGATACGCAGTATTTT. Translating it yields CASSSQRGTGQYTDTQYF. The chain uses TRBV7-9 and TRBJ2-3; TRBD1 matches at 7 bases. CDR1 is SEHNR, CDR2 FQNEAQ, per germline (reference sequence). J was trimmed by 2 bases and V by 4 bases; bases with no gene match: 15. This CDR3 has 18 amino acids.